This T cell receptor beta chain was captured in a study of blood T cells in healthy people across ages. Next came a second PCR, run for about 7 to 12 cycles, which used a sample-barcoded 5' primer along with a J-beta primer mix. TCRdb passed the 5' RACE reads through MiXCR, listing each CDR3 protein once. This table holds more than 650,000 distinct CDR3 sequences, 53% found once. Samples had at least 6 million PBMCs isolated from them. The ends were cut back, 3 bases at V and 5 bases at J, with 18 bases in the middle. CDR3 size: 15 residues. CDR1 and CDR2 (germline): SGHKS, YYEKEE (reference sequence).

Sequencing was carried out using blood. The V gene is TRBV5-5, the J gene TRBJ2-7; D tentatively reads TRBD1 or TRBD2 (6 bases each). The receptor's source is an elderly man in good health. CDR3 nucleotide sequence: TGTGCCAGCAGCTCCCCGACTAGGGGGAGTCACGAGCAGTACTTC. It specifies CASSSPTRGSHEQYF.